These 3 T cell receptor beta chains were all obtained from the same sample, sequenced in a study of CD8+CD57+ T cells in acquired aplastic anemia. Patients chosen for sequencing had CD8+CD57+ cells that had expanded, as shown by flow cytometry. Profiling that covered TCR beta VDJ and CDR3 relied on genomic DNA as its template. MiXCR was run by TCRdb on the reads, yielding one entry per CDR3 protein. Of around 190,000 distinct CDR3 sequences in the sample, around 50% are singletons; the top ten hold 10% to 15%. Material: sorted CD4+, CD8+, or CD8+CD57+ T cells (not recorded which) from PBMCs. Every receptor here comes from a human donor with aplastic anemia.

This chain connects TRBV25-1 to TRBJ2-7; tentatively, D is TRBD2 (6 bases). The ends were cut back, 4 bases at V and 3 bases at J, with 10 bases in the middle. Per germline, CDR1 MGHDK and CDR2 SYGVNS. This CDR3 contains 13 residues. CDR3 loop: CASSVAGSYEQYF. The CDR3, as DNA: TGTGCCAGCAGTGTGGCGGGGAGCTACGAGCAGTACTTC.

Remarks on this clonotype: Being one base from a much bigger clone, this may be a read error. The DNA of the CDR3 is TGTGCCGTCACCTCCGGGTCAGCCTACGAGCAGTTCTTC. Its translation: CAVTSGSAYEQFF. The chain uses TRBV10-3 and TRBJ2-1; D not certain. V was cut by 11 bases and J by 10 bases, with 21 bases left in between. This CDR3 is built from 13 residues. Germline V lookup: CDR1 ENHRY, CDR2 SYGVKD.

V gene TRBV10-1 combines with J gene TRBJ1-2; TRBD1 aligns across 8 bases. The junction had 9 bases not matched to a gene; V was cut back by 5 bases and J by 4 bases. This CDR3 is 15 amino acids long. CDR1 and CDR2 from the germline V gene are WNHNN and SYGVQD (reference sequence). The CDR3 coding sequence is TGCGCCAGCAGTTTGACAGGGGACCTTTTCTATGGCTACACCTTC. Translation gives CASSLTGDLFYGYTF.